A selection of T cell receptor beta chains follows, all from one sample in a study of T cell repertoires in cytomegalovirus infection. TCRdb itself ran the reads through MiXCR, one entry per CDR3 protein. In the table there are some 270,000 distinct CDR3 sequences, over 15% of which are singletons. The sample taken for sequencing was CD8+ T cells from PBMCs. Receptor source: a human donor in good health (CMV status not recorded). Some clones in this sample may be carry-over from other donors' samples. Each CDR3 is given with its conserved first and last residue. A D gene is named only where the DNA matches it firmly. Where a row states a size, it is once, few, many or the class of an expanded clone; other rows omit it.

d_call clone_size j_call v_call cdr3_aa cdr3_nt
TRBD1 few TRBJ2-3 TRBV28 CASSSITGAGDTQYF TGTGCCAGCAGTTCAATAACAGGGGCGGGAGATACGCAGTATTTT
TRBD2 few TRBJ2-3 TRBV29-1 CSVESAGGTDTQYF TGCAGCGTTGAATCTGCGGGAGGCACAGATACGCAGTATTTT
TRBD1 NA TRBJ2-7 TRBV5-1 CASRNAGQGWQYF TGCGCCAGCAGAAACGCGGGACAGGGATGGCAGTACTTC
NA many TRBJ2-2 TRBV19 CASSMSANTGELFF TGTGCCAGTAGTATGAGCGCGAACACCGGGGAGCTGTTTTTT
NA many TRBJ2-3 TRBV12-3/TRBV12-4 CASTPDEGIPDTQYF TGTGCCAGCACCCCCGACGAGGGAATCCCAGATACGCAGTATTTT
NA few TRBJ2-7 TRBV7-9 CASSGQLHYEQYF TGTGCCAGCAGTGGACAACTCCACTACGAGCAGTACTTC
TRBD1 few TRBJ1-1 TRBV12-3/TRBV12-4 CASSRDRGGQRTEAFF TGTGCCAGCAGTCGGGACAGGGGGGGTCAACGTACTGAAGCTTTCTTT
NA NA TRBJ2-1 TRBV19 CASRRQASSSYNEQFF TGTGCCAGTAGGCGACAGGCCTCTAGCTCCTACAATGAGCAGTTCTTC
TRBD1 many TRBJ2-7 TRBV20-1 CSARDSFGTGAAFSYEQYF TGCAGTGCTAGAGACTCGTTCGGGACAGGGGCGGCTTTTTCCTACGAGCAGTACTTC
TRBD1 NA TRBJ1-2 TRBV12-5 CASGSDRGSNYGYTF TGTGCTAGTGGTTCCGACAGGGGCTCTAACTATGGCTACACCTTC
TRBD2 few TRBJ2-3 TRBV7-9 CASSTLGWNSGVRTDTQYF TGTGCCAGCAGCACCCTTGGCTGGAATAGCGGGGTCCGCACAGATACGCAGTATTTT
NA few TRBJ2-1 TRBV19 CASSPNPGPSYNEQFF TGTGCCAGTAGTCCAAACCCAGGTCCCTCCTACAATGAGCAGTTCTTC
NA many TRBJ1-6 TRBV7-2 CASSLDLWPAQGYSPLHF TGTGCCAGCAGCTTAGATCTCTGGCCAGCCCAGGGATATTCACCCCTCCACTTT
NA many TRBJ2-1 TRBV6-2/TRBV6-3 CASSPYSRNEQFF TGTGCCAGCAGCCCCTATAGCCGCAATGAGCAGTTCTTC
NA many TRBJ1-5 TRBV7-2 CASSQRTDSNQPQHF TGTGCCAGCAGCCAACGGACAGATAGCAATCAGCCCCAGCATTTT
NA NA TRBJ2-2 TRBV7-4 CASSPSSTGELFF TGTGCCAGCAGCCCTTCGTCCACCGGGGAGCTGTTTTTT
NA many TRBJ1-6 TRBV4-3 CASSQDRPDNSPLHF TGCGCCAGCAGCCAAGATCGACCGGATAATTCACCCCTCCACTTT
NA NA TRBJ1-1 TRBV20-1 CSARDQGRENLNTEAFF TGCAGTGCTAGAGATCAGGGGAGGGAAAACTTGAACACTGAAGCTTTCTTT
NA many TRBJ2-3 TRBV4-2 CASSQEGTQYF TGTGCCAGCAGCCAAGAGGGTACGCAGTATTTT
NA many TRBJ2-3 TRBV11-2 CASSLDNTDTQYF TGTGCCAGCAGCTTAGACAACACAGATACGCAGTATTTT
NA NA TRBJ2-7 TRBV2 CASSESAGMRGEQYF TGTGCCAGCAGTGAATCGGCAGGGATGCGGGGAGAGCAGTACTTC
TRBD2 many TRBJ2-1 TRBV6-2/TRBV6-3 CASRTSNSGVLNEQFF TGTGCCAGCAGGACATCCAACAGCGGGGTTCTCAATGAGCAGTTCTTC
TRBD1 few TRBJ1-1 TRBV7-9 CASSGVRGRGEAFF TGTGCCAGCAGCGGGGTCAGGGGGAGGGGTGAAGCTTTCTTT
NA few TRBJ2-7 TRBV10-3 CAISENSREQYF TGTGCCATCAGTGAAAATTCCCGAGAGCAGTACTTC
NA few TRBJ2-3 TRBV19 CASGPDQAGRGTDTQYF TGTGCCAGTGGGCCAGATCAGGCGGGGCGCGGCACAGATACGCAGTATTTT
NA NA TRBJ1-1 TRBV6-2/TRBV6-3 CASSYGRPAEAFF TGTGCCAGCAGTTACGGGAGACCCGCTGAAGCTTTCTTT
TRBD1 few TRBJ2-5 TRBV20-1 CSAPTGVQETQYF TGCAGTGCTCCGACAGGGGTCCAAGAGACCCAGTACTTC
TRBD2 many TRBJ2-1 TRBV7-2 CASSLDVVGLAGGSRYNEQFF TGTGCCAGCAGCTTAGATGTTGTGGGACTAGCGGGGGGCTCGCGGTACAATGAGCAGTTCTTC
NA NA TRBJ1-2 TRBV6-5 CASSYSVGSNYGYTF TGTGCCAGCAGTTACTCTGTGGGCAGTAACTATGGCTACACCTTC
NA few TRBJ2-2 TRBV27 CASSSNPMASTGELFF TGTGCCAGCAGTTCCAATCCGATGGCCAGCACCGGGGAGCTGTTTTTT
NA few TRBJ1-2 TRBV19 CASSAPGGGYGYTF TGTGCCAGTAGTGCGCCCGGGGGGGGCTATGGCTACACCTTC
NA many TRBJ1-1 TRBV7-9 CASSFRDLNTEAFF TGTGCCAGCAGCTTTCGGGACTTGAACACTGAAGCTTTCTTT
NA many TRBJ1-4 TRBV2 CASRIRGRLEGGSNEKLFF TGTGCCAGCAGGATTAGGGGCAGGCTGGAAGGAGGGTCTAATGAAAAACTGTTTTTT
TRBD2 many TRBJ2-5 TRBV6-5 CASSPGTSLFQETQYF TGTGCCAGCAGCCCCGGGACTAGTTTGTTCCAAGAGACCCAGTACTTC
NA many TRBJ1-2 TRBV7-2 CASSLEGYYGYTF TGTGCCAGCAGCTTAGAGGGGTACTATGGCTACACCTTC
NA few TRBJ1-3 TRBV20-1 CSARAVGFIGNTIYF TGCAGTGCTAGAGCTGTGGGCTTCATTGGAAACACCATATATTTT
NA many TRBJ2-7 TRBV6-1 CASSALYDHDGVVSYEQYF TGTGCCAGCAGCGCGCTATACGACCATGACGGGGTGGTTTCCTACGAGCAGTACTTC
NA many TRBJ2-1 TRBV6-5 CASRSRLRYNEQFF TGTGCCAGCAGGTCCCGTCTCCGGTACAATGAGCAGTTCTTC
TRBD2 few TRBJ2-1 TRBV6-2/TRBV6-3 CASSPASGEYNEQFF TGTGCCAGCAGTCCGGCTAGCGGGGAATACAATGAGCAGTTCTTC
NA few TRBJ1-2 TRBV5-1 CASSLVAGVDPSYGYTF TGCGCCAGCAGCTTGGTGGCGGGAGTAGATCCAAGTTATGGCTACACCTTC
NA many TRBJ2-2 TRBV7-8 CASSSPVVGEGTGELFF TGTGCCAGCAGCTCCCCTGTGGTGGGCGAGGGAACCGGGGAGCTGTTTTTT
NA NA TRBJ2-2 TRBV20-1 CSARGLKSSNTGELFF TGCAGTGCCAGGGGACTAAAAAGCTCGAACACCGGGGAGCTGTTTTTT
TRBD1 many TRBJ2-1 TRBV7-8 CASSSDRASYNEQFF TGTGCCAGCAGCTCGGACAGGGCTTCCTACAATGAGCAGTTCTTC
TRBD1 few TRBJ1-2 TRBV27 CASSPIGQGDYGYTF TGTGCCAGCAGCCCTATCGGACAGGGGGACTATGGCTACACCTTC
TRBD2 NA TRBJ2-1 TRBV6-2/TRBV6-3 CASSYWTSATQASSYNEQFF TGTGCCAGCAGTTACTGGACTAGCGCTACACAAGCGTCATCCTACAATGAGCAGTTCTTC
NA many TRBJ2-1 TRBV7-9 CASSLNEEQFF TGTGCCAGCAGCTTAAATGAGGAGCAGTTCTTC
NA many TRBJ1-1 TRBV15 CATSKGGNTEAFF TGTGCCACCAGCAAAGGGGGGAACACTGAAGCTTTCTTT
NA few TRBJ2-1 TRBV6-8 CASSYSGVDEQFF TGTGCCAGCAGTTACTCTGGGGTCGATGAGCAGTTCTTC
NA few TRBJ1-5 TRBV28 CASSPISQGLGSPNQPQHF TGTGCCAGCAGTCCAATATCACAGGGCCTCGGCTCTCCCAATCAGCCCCAGCATTTT
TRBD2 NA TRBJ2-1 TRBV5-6 CASSPSGTSGGGEQFF TGTGCCAGCAGCCCGTCCGGGACTAGCGGGGGCGGTGAGCAGTTCTTC
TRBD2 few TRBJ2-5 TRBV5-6 CASSSLRGAKTQYF TGTGCCAGCAGCTCCCTGCGGGGGGCTAAGACCCAGTACTTC
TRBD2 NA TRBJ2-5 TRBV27 CASSLRLAGVRTQYF TGTGCCAGCAGCCTACGACTAGCGGGGGTTCGGACCCAGTACTTC
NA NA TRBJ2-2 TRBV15 CATSREGSRGTGELFF TGTGCCACCAGCAGAGAGGGTTCTAGGGGGACCGGGGAGCTGTTTTTT